The source of this T cell receptor beta chain is a study of monozygotic twins with inflammatory bowel disease. TCRdb re-called the 5' RACE reads and catalogs CDR3 proteins one per entry, DNA excluded. The sample table sets out approximately 380,000 distinct CDR3 sequences. Germline V gives CDR1 DFQATT, CDR2 SNEGSKA (reference sequence). CDR3 length equals 19 residues. This chain links TRBV20-1 with TRBJ1-6; the TCRdb call, TRBD1, lacks DNA for checking. The sequence derives from a human donor with ulcerative colitis or Crohn's disease, or a healthy co-twin of an affected twin (not recorded which). Sequencing was performed on blood. CDR3 in amino acids: CSARGRVWGEGAYNSPLHF.